The rows below give T cell receptor beta chains drawn from one sample of a study of blood T cell repertoires in COVID-19. Clones were read by immunoSEQ multiplex PCR, and TCRdb kept only the in-frame ones, dropping some. Among just over 150,000 clones listed, around nine tenths were seen once. The specimen sequenced was peripheral blood. The receptor source for this set is a woman in her 70s with acute or convalescent COVID-19. Both conserved end residues are trimmed from each CDR3.

v_gene	CDR3aa
TRBV12-3/TRBV12-4	ASSLGEAHRGT
TRBV18	ASSPPLAGSPYEQY
TRBV7-6	ASSLVGGTGAADTQY
TRBV7-8	ASSPSGGFGQPQH
TRBV7-9	ASRGQDRPSSGANVLT
TRBV5-5	ASSFSNRGSNTQY
TRBV7-8	ASSSRGYWDEQF
TRBV27	ASSFARANEQF
TRBV27	ASSFHRDNSPLH
TRBV19	ASSMEVGGTEAF
TRBV10-3	AISVGQTRGTEAF
TRBV6-2/TRBV6-3	ASSYGPTEAF
TRBV7-2	ASSRTSGGALEQY
TRBV23-1	ASRGDRDSSRSNQPQH
TRBV25-1	ASSGGTGLPAYGYT
TRBV4-1	ASSPTWGYQETQY
TRBV6-5	ASGDRAFKDKGYT
TRBV19	ASSQPGQGLNTEAF
TRBV2	ASKTSFVGQGADTQY
TRBV30	AWSVRGARADTQY
TRBV3-1/TRBV3-2	ASSQVQGSYEQY
TRBV28	ASSLYINIQY
TRBV15	ATSARDRGVNEQF
TRBV2	ASKVQTSTGELF
TRBV21-1	AERWGPAGNTIY
TRBV5-1	ASSNNRDREGLVFGNTIY
TRBV19	ASNRGWGQPQH
TRBV10-2	ASSESHGNEQY
TRBV6-4	ASSAGPNTGELF
TRBV6-1	ASSEWSRSSYNSPLH
TRBV9	ASSAGLAGSQETQY
TRBV15	ATSRDQVQGGPRKNIQY
TRBV6-5	ASSYDRNEKLF
TRBV7-6	ASSPRGGAGRETQY
TRBV7-2	ASSSAGSGANVLT
TRBV7-8	ASSSRRSLAGSYNEQF
TRBV3-1/TRBV3-2	ASSRLSANYGYT
TRBV14	ASSQVRARQGEYFGYT
TRBV12-3/TRBV12-4	ASSSNRDTEAF
TRBV10-3	AISDVLPQVYGYT
TRBV7-6	ASGQGWGYT
TRBV11-2	ASSPRTGDVGSYEQY